The 17 T cell receptor beta chains below come from one sample, sequenced in a study of blood T cells in healthy people across ages. The authors ran a second PCR of 7 to 11 cycles using a sample-barcoded 5' primer and a J-beta primer mix. TCRdb reprocessed the 5' RACE reads with MiXCR, giving one entry per CDR3 protein. In the table there are fewer than 2,000,000 distinct CDR3 sequences, roughly 32% of which are singletons. The source material was blood. The receptor set was obtained from a woman under 40 in good health.

This clonotype came up many times. The chain links TRBV29-1 to TRBJ2-1; D possibly corresponds to TRBD2 (6 bases). Germline CDR1 is SQVTM and CDR2 is ANQGSEA. With 2 bases removed from V and 11 bases from J, the gap between germline ends came to 19 bases. The CDR3 consists of 14 residues. The CDR3 DNA reads TGCAGCGTTGAAACATTGCGGGGCCGGAGGAAGCAGTTCTTC. This sequence encodes CSVETLRGRRKQFF.

The chain recombines TRBV3-1 with TRBJ2-1, with 7 bases lining up with TRBD2. The CDR3 totals 18 residues. V trimming: 2 bases; J trimming: 0 bases; junction bases outside the gene matches: 10. Per germline, CDR1 LGHDT and CDR2 YNNKEL (reference sequence). The CDR3 spells CASSQSSGGTSSYNEQFF. Here the CDR3 DNA reads TGTGCCAGCAGCCAATCTAGCGGAGGCACGAGCTCCTACAATGAGCAGTTCTTC.

The V and J genes are TRBV11-2 and TRBJ2-7; no reliable D call. Looked up from germline, CDR1 is SGHAT and CDR2 is FQNNGV. The germline V and J ends were trimmed by 5 bases and 2 bases, with 13 bases remaining between them. The CDR3 totals 14 residues. CDR3 bases: TGTGCCAGCAGCAGTCACGTGGTCGCCTACGAGCAGTACTTC. This translates into CASSSHVVAYEQYF.

Regarding this clonotype: A much larger clone differs by one base, so this may be a read error. V usage is TRBV12-3 or TRBV12-4 and J usage is TRBJ1-6, with unresolved D. Trimming cost V 2 bases and J 11 bases, with 10 bases left between them. The CDR3 has 13 residues. CDR3 bases: TGTGCCAGCAGTTTAAAAGGGCGCCCACCCCTCCACTTT. As protein: CASSLKGRPPLHF.

This clonotype was observed a few times. V gene TRBV5-1 combines with J gene TRBJ1-2, with D unresolved. Looked up from germline, CDR1 is SGHRS and CDR2 is YFSETQ. With 0 bases removed from V and 10 bases from J, the gap between germline ends came to 16 bases. The CDR3 sequence is 14 residues long. CDR3 DNA: TGCGCCAGCAGCTTGGAGTTCCTCGCAGGATCCTACACCTTC. Translation: CASSLEFLAGSYTF.

A few counts support this clonotype. The gene calls are TRBV5-1 and TRBJ2-2; D uncertain. Germline V CDR1 and CDR2: SGHRS, YFSETQ. The V gene lost 0 bases and the J gene lost 1 base, with 4 bases spanning the gap. The CDR3 has 14 residues. Here the CDR3 DNA reads TGCGCCAGCAGCTTGGACGTGAACACCGGGGAGCTGTTTTTT. Amino acids: CASSLDVNTGELFF.

This sequence joins TRBV29-1 and TRBJ2-5; TRBD1 aligns across 7 bases. Germline loops: CDR1 SQVTM, CDR2 ANQGSEA. The trim removed 7 bases at V and 5 bases at J, leaving 16 bases unmatched. The CDR3 extends over 15 amino acids. CDR3 DNA sequence: TGCAGCGCTGTCCCTGGGACAGCCTTCAAGGAGACCCAGTACTTC. This translates into CSAVPGTAFKETQYF.

The V and J genes are TRBV15 and TRBJ2-5; the match to TRBD1 covers 7 bases. Gene TRBJ2-7 matches the end of the DNA better, so the J call may be wrong. Germline-derived CDR1 and CDR2 are LNHNV and YYDKDF (reference sequence). The length of the CDR3 is 15 residues. The CDR3 DNA reads TGTGCCACCAGCAGTACCGACAGGGTCCGTGGCGAGCAGTACTTC. Protein sequence: CATSSTDRVRGEQYF.

In regard to this clonotype: It may be a read error: a sequence one base away is much more abundant. V usage is TRBV4-1 and J usage is TRBJ1-2; no firm D call. This CDR3 has 14 residues. Per germline, CDR1 MGHRA and CDR2 YSYEKL. V lost 0 bases and J 4 bases, leaving 9 bases between the germline ends. The CDR3 DNA is TGCGCCAGCAGCCAAGATAAGGTTACCTATGGCTACACCTTC. Its translation: CASSQDKVTYGYTF.

This clonotype was recorded at least ten times. The chain carries TRBV7-2 and TRBJ2-3; D assignment may be TRBD1 or TRBD2 (5 bases each). Trimming took 5 bases from V and 9 from J, leaving 12 bases between them. Per germline, CDR1 SGHTA and CDR2 FQGNSA. The CDR3 consists of 12 residues. The CDR3 region is CASSQRGATQYF. The CDR3 nucleotides are TGTGCCAGCAGCCAGAGGGGAGCAACGCAGTATTTT.

This clonotype showed up many times. Here the CDR3 DNA reads TGTGCCAGCAGTTACTCAACTAGCGGGAGTACAGATACGCAGTATTTT. Its translation is CASSYSTSGSTDTQYF. The V and J genes are TRBV6-5 and TRBJ2-3; the match to TRBD2 covers 11 bases. The CDR3 extends over 16 amino acids. Germline values: CDR1 MNHEY, CDR2 SVGAGI. V trimming: 0 bases; J trimming: 3 bases; junction bases outside the gene matches: 2.

There are a few counts of this clonotype. The chain joins TRBV28 to TRBJ2-1; TRBD2 aligns across 10 bases. With 9 bases clipped from V and 4 bases from J, the junction kept 3 bases outside the gene matches. Looked up from germline, CDR1 is MDHEN and CDR2 is SYDVKM. This CDR3 is 13 amino acids long. The CDR3: CASQAGGYNEQFF. CDR3 DNA: TGTGCCAGTCAAGCGGGAGGGTACAATGAGCAGTTCTTC.

V is TRBV20-1 and J is TRBJ2-7, with 8 bases matching TRBD1. V dropped 3 bases and J dropped 3; count of bases not matched to a gene: 13. The CDR3 is made up of 16 amino acids. From germline, CDR1 is DFQATT and CDR2 SNEGSKA (reference sequence). The CDR3 loop reads CSASFFRGPGSYEQYF. CDR3 bases: TGCAGTGCTAGTTTTTTCAGGGGGCCGGGGAGCTACGAGCAGTACTTC.

As for this clonotype: One end of the junction does not line up with germline, which may come from a read error. This chain connects TRBV27 to TRBJ1-4; no reliable D call. Germline loops: CDR1 MNHEY, CDR2 SMNVEV (reference sequence). The CDR3 has 15 residues. The CDR3 sequence is CVSSSEGWTNEKLFF. CDR3 nucleotides: TGTGTCAGCAGTTCCGAAGGGTGGACTAATGAAAAACTGTTTTTT.

V and J are TRBV20-1 and TRBJ1-6, with D perhaps TRBD1 (6 bases). V was clipped by 4 bases and J by 7 bases, with 17 bases between them. The CDR3 runs to 15 residues. Germline V gene data show CDR1 as DFQATT and CDR2 as SNEGSKA (reference sequence). The CDR3 region is CSAKGQGSWNSPLHF. CDR3 DNA: TGCAGTGCTAAAGGGCAGGGGAGTTGGAATTCACCCCTCCACTTT.

The chain couples TRBV18 to TRBJ2-7, with D unclear. CDR3 size: 14 residues. The ends were cut back, 3 bases at V and 3 bases at J, with 12 bases in the middle. Germline V gene data show CDR1 as KGHSH and CDR2 as LQKENI. The CDR3 loop is CASSPGPRNYEQYF. The CDR3 DNA reads as TGTGCCAGCTCACCTGGCCCGCGTAACTACGAGCAGTACTTC.

In its sample, this clonotype was seen many times. The chain links TRBV20-1 to TRBJ2-7, with 7 positions matching TRBD1. V gave up 6 bases and J gave up 3 bases; unmatched junction bases: 8. The V gene's germline CDR1 is DFQATT and CDR2 SNEGSKA (reference sequence). The CDR3 has 13 amino acids. This chain's CDR3 is CSAATGIYYEQYF. In DNA form, the CDR3 reads TGCAGTGCGGCGACAGGGATTTACTACGAGCAGTACTTC.